The rows below give T cell receptor beta chains drawn from one sample of a study of radiation and T cells in renal cell carcinoma. Measured with immunoSEQ multiplex PCR; TCRdb has only the in-frame clones, and not every one. The sample includes 130,000 to 150,000 clones, less than 90% of them seen just once. Source: blood, taken from a patient whose treatment included radiotherapy and nephrectomy. These receptors were taken from a woman aged 50 to 65 with renal cell carcinoma. CDR3s include the opening cysteine and the closing phenylalanine or tryptophan. D genes are given only for firm matches. Not every row has a clone size; where given, it reads once, few, many or a size class.

V	length	D	J	size	DNA	CDR3
TRBV5-1	15	TRBD1	TRBJ2-7	NA	TGCGCCAGCAGTCTGGGCGGGGACAGGGTGTACGAGCAGTACTTC	CASSLGGDRVYEQYF
TRBV2	17	NA	TRBJ1-6	NA	TGTGCCAGCAGTGAAGGTGGTTCAGGGGCTATGAATTCACCCCTCCACTTT	CASSEGGSGAMNSPLHF
TRBV7-3	15	NA	TRBJ2-1	NA	TGTGCCAGCAGCTTAAGTGGGGGCCCATACAATGAGCAGTTCTTC	CASSLSGGPYNEQFF
TRBV7-2	16	NA	TRBJ2-5	NA	TGTGCCAGCAGCTTAGAGCCAGGAGTGGATGGAGAGACCCAGTACTTC	CASSLEPGVDGETQYF
TRBV11-3	14	NA	TRBJ2-5	NA	TGTGCCAGCAGTCCATCAGGGGCGCCGGAGACCCAGTACTTC	CASSPSGAPETQYF
TRBV5-1	15	NA	TRBJ2-3	NA	TGCGCCAGCAGCTTGGGGGCAGGGGGCACAGATACGCAGTATTTT	CASSLGAGGTDTQYF
TRBV30	12	NA	TRBJ1-3	NA	TGTGCCTGGGAAAGCTCTGGAAACACCATATATTTT	CAWESSGNTIYF
TRBV19	15	TRBD1	TRBJ1-2	once	TGTGCCAGTACCCGGACAGGGGCGCCCAACTATGGCTACACCTTC	CASTRTGAPNYGYTF
TRBV28	15	NA	TRBJ2-1	once	TGTGCCAGCACGGAATCAGGCTGGATAAACAATGAGCAGTTCTTC	CASTESGWINNEQFF
TRBV4-1	16	NA	TRBJ1-1	NA	TGCGCCAGCAGCCAAGATCTTGGAGGGCTCAAGATCGAAGCTTTCTTT	CASSQDLGGLKIEAFF
TRBV19	13	NA	TRBJ2-5	NA	TGTGCCAGTAGTATGTTGGGGGTTGAGACCCAGTACTTC	CASSMLGVETQYF
TRBV7-2	14	NA	TRBJ1-3	NA	TGTGCCAGCAGCGTACAGGGTAGCGGAAACACCATATATTTT	CASSVQGSGNTIYF
TRBV4-3	15	NA	TRBJ1-2	once	TGCGCCAGCAGCCCAGCATCTGTTGGCAACTATGGCTACACCTTC	CASSPASVGNYGYTF
TRBV29-1	12	TRBD2	TRBJ2-1	few	TGCACCGGGGCTAGCGGGAGGGGTGAGCAGTTCTTC	CTGASGRGEQFF
TRBV5-1	15	NA	TRBJ2-3	NA	TGCGCCAGCAGCTTGGAGGCTCACGGCACAGATACGCAGTATTTT	CASSLEAHGTDTQYF
TRBV27	14	NA	TRBJ2-7	NA	TGTGCCAGCAGACTACAGGGAGGCCCCTACGAGCAGTACTTC	CASRLQGGPYEQYF
TRBV7-8	15	NA	TRBJ2-7	once	TGTGCCAGCAGCCTAGCCCCAGGTCGTGGCTACGAGCAGTACTTC	CASSLAPGRGYEQYF
TRBV19	17	TRBD2	TRBJ2-2	few	TGTGCCACTGCGGGACTAGCGGGGGACTATAACACCGGGGAGCTGTTTTTT	CATAGLAGDYNTGELFF
TRBV4-1	14	NA	TRBJ1-3	NA	TGCGCCAGCAGCCCAAGGTACTCTGGAAACACCATATATTTT	CASSPRYSGNTIYF
TRBV30	13	NA	TRBJ1-5	NA	TGTGCCTGGAGGCAGGGGCGCGATCAGCCCCAGCATTTT	CAWRQGRDQPQHF
TRBV7-2	13	TRBD2	TRBJ2-7	NA	TGTGCCAGCCGTTCCGGGACTAGTTACGAGCAGTACTTC	CASRSGTSYEQYF
TRBV5-1	14	TRBD1	TRBJ1-4	few	TGCGCCAGCAGCGTGGGACAGGGTCGTGAAAAACTGTTTTTT	CASSVGQGREKLFF
TRBV27	13	NA	TRBJ2-5	NA	TGTGCCAGCAGTTTTAGGGTACCAGAGACCCAGTACTTC	CASSFRVPETQYF
TRBV15	13	TRBD1	TRBJ1-2	once	TGTGCCACCAGCAGACAGGGGGGGTATGGCTACACCTTC	CATSRQGGYGYTF
TRBV7-9	15	NA	TRBJ1-5	few	TGTGCCAGCAGCCTCCGGGGGGACAACAATCAGCCCCAGCATTTT	CASSLRGDNNQPQHF
TRBV19	13	TRBD1	TRBJ2-7	NA	TGTGCCAGCTCAGGGGGCAACACCTACGAGCAGTACTTC	CASSGGNTYEQYF
TRBV9	19	TRBD1	TRBJ1-2	NA	TGTGCCAGCAGCGCCCGACCGGGACAGGGATCGCGGATTGGGTATGGCTACACCTTC	CASSARPGQGSRIGYGYTF
TRBV6-5	15	TRBD1	TRBJ2-7	NA	TGTGCCAGCAGTTTGGCCGACAGGGGGGAATACGAGCAGTACTTC	CASSLADRGEYEQYF
TRBV28	11	NA	TRBJ1-1	NA	TGTGCCAGCAGCCCTCGGGACGAAGCTTTCTTT	CASSPRDEAFF
TRBV11-2	16	NA	TRBJ1-4	NA	TGTGCCAGCAGCTTAAATGGACCAAATTCTAATGAAAAACTGTTTTTT	CASSLNGPNSNEKLFF
TRBV14	14	TRBD1	TRBJ1-2	NA	TGTGCCAGCAGCGCGGACAGGGGCGGCTATGGCTACACCTTC	CASSADRGGYGYTF
TRBV5-6	13	NA	TRBJ2-3	NA	TGTGCCAGCAGCCTGGGCCGCACAGATACGCAGTATTTT	CASSLGRTDTQYF
TRBV28	16	TRBD2	TRBJ2-6	NA	TGTGCCACGGCTAGCGGGAGGATATCTGGGGCCAACGTCCTGACTTTC	CATASGRISGANVLTF
TRBV6-5	16	NA	TRBJ2-7	NA	TGTGCCAGCAGTTACCGGAGGGCAAGAGAATCCTACGAGCAGTACTTC	CASSYRRARESYEQYF